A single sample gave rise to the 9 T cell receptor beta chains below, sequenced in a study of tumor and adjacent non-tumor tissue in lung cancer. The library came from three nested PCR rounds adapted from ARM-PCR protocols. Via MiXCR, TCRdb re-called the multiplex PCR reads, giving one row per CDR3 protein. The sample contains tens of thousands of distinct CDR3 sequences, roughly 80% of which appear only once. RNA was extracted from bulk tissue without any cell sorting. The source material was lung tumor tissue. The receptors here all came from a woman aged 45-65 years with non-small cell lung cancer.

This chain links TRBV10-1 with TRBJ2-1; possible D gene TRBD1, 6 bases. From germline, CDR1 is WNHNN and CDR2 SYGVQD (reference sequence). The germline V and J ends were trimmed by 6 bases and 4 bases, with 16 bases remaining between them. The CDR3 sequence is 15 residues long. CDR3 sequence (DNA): TGCGCCAGCAGGGAGGAATTGACAGGTTACAATGAGCAGTTCTTC. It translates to CASREELTGYNEQFF.

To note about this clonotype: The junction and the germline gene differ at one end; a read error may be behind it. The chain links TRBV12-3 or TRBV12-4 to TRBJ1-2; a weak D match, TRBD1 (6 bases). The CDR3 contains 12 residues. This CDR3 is CTSRQGYYGYTF. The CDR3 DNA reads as TGTACCAGTAGGCAGGGGTACTATGGCTACACCTTC.

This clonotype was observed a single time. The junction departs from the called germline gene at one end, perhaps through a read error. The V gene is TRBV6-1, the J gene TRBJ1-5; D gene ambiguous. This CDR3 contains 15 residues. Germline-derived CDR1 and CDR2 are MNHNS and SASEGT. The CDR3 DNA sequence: TGTGCCAGCAGAGAAGCTCGTCAGACCCCAGGGCCCCAGCATTTT. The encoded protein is CASREARQTPGPQHF.

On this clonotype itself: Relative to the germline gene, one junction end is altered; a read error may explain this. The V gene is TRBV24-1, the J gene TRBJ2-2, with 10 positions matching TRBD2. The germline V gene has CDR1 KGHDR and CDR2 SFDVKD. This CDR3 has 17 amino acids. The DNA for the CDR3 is TGTGCCACCAGTGATTCGCCTAGCGGGAGAGGGACCGGGGTGCTGTTTTTT. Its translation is CATSDSPSGRGTGVLFF.

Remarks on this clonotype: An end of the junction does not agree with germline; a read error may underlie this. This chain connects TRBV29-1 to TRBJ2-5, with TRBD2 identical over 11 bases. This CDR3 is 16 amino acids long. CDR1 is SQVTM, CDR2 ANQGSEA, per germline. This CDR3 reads CSVAVNSGRVVEPQYF. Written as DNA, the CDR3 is TGCAGCGTTGCGGTCAATAGCGGGAGGGTTGTGGAACCCCAATACTTC. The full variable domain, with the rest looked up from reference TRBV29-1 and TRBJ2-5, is SAVISQKPSRDICQRGTSLTIQCQVDSQVTMMFWYRQQPGQSLTLIATANQGSEATYESGFVIDKFPISRPNLTFSTLTVSNMSPEDSSIYLCSVAVNSGRVVEPQYFGPGTRLLVL.

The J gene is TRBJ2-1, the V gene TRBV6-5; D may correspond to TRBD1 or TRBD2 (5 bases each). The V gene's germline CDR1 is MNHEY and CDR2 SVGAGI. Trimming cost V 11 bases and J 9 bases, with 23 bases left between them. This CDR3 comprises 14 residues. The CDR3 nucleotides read TGTGCCGGCACTTATGTCGGGATGAGGGGTGAGCAGTTCTTC. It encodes CAGTYVGMRGEQFF.

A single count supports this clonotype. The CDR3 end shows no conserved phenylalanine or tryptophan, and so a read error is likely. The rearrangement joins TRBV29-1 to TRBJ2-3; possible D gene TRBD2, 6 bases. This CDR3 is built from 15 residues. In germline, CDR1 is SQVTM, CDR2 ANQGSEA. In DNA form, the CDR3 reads TGCAGTGTCGTCCTATCTCTCGGACCTGGGGGGACGCAGTATCTT. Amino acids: CSVVLSLGPGGTQYL.

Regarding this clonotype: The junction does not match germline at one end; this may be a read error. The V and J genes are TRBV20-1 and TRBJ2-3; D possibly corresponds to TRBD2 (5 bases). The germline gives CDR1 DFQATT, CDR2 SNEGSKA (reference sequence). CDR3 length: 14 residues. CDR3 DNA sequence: TGCAGTGCTACCCGACTACTCCTCTCAGATACACAGTATTTT. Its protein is CSATRLLLSDTQYF.

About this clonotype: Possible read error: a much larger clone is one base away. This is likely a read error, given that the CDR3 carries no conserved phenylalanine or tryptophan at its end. The CDR3 region has the DNA TGTGCCAGCAGTTTCATGGGTTCCTACGAGCAGTACCTC. This translates into CASSFMGSYEQYL. The rearrangement uses TRBV12-3 or TRBV12-4 and TRBJ2-7; D is undetermined. V lost 3 bases and J lost 1, with 7 bases in between. This CDR3 comprises 13 residues.